The source of this TCR beta chain is a study of tumor and adjacent non-tumor tissue in lung cancer. The overall study: Millions of productive TCRbeta reads were obtained per sample on average.

Study findings and constraints: Normal lung showed higher cumulative top 100 clone frequency than tumor.

Comment on this clonotype: The antigen remains undetermined. At one end, the junction sequence differs from germline, possibly due to a read error.

The library came from three nested PCR rounds adapted from ARM-PCR protocols. From the multiplex PCR reads, TCRdb called clonotypes with MiXCR, one entry per CDR3 protein. The sample includes 84,000 or so distinct CDR3 sequences, 61% of them seen just once. No cell sorting was done before RNA was extracted from the tissue. Newly diagnosed lung cancer patients had thoracic surgery in China, August–late 2014, without prior chemotherapy. CDR1 and CDR2 from the germline V gene are SGHAT and FQNNGV. The CDR3 runs to 14 residues. The sample taken for sequencing was lung tumor tissue. The sequence was obtained from a man between 70 and 80 years old with non-small cell lung cancer. The rearrangement uses TRBV11-2 and TRBJ1-1; no firm D call. CDR3 DNA sequence: TGTGCCTGCAGCTTGGATCTGGGCTCTAAAGAAGCTCTCTTT. It codes for CACSLDLGSKEALF.